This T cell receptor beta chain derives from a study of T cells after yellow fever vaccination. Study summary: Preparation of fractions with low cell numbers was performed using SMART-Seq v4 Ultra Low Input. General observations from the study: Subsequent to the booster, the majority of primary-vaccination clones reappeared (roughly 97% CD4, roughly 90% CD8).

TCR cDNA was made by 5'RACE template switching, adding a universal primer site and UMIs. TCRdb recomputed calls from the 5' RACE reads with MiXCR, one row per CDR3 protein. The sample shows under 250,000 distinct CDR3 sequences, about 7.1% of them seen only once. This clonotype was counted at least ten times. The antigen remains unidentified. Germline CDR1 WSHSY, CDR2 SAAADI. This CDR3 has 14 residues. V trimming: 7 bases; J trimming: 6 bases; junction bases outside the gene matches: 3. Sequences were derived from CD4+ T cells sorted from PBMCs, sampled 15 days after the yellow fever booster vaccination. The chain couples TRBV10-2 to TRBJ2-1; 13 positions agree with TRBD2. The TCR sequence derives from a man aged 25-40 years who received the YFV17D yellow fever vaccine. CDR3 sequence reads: CASTGLAGVNEQFF. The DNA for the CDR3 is TGCGCCAGCACTGGACTAGCGGGAGTCAATGAGCAGTTCTTC.